The entry that follows covers one T cell receptor beta chain sequence. The entry originates in a study of control samples from healthy donors and cancer patients. Repertoires were generated with immunoSEQ multiplex PCR, while TCRdb's copy carries only in-frame clones and drops some. The sample has some 130,000 clones; more than 80% are singletons. CDR1 is LNHDA, CDR2 SQIVND, per germline (reference sequence). V lost 5 bases, J lost 5 bases, and 27 bases lay in between. This CDR3 spans 18 amino acids. The origin of this receptor is a man in his forties or fifties in good health. The rearrangement joins TRBV19 to TRBJ2-5, with D possibly being TRBD1 (6 bases). Specimen: blood. The CDR3 reads CASSPRGRGRGAHETQYF. The CDR3, as DNA: TGTGCCAGTAGTCCAAGGGGAAGGGGCAGGGGCGCCCATGAGACCCAGTACTTC.